This TCR beta chain was retrieved from a study of blood T cell repertoires in COVID-19 (TCRdb year 2020). With respect to the entire study: Samples from collaborators originated in the United States, Italy and Spain and spanned both the acute and convalescent phases of COVID-19. The material from the prospective study consisted of cDNA or gDNA derived from T cells, B-cell-depleted T cells, or PBMCs. Subjects who had been exposed to COVID-19, were actively infected with it, or had recovered from it provided the deeply sampled blood TCRbeta repertoires that made up the dataset. The repertoires were made available in a free public database intended to serve as a resource for research on the immune response to SARS-CoV-2. Samples were obtained from the ongoing ImmuneRACE study (first 160 participants) and from 1,254 subjects provided by 6 global collaborators. Sample metadata almost always included a de-identified subject ID, COVID-19 status, age in years and sex. Where HLA class I and class II types were available, the types were taken from metadata supplied by the sample provider, not from assay-based typing. The paper's findings and limits, for the study overall: The amount of clinical and demographic metadata varied by source and participant and was provided uncurated.

The immunoSEQ Assay, a bias-controlled multiplex PCR, was used to amplify TCRbeta CDR3 regions from genomic DNA. In the original analysis: Within the assay, amplification of reference gene primers was used to estimate how many nucleated cells each sample contained. To quantify the absolute abundance of each unique TCRbeta CDR3 rearrangement, sequence reads were collapsed and filtered. For each sample, productive Simpson clonality was calculated as the square root of Simpson's diversity index over productive rearrangements. The immuneACCESS repertoire file appears here via TCRdb, limited to in-frame rearrangements. These files lack a portion of the clones; in checked studies, under half of the deficit traces to unresolved V genes, and the cause of the others is not known. Clonal size and the V and J genes are those of that table, whereas D and trimming came from the DNA. Recorded for this sample are some 150,000 clones; approximately 86% of them occurred a single time. The ten top clones hold 7% to 8% of the sample.

According to the germline V gene, CDR1 reads SGHRS and CDR2 reads YFSETQ. Germline trimming amounts to 4 bases on V and 1 base on J, with 9 as the count of junction bases outside the gene matches. There are 16 amino acids in the CDR3, from cysteine to phenylalanine inclusive. Only the CDR3 portion is preserved as DNA: 48 bases, with reading frame beginning at the first base. The sample holds a few counts of this clone. This clone's antigen is unknown. Nothing much larger sits one base from this clone, and base qualities are not available. The collaborating institutions used their own protocols to collect whole blood in K2EDTA tubes. Collaborator samples were shipped for TCRbeta analysis as frozen whole blood, isolated PBMCs, or DNA extracted from either sample type.

The chain is encoded by TRBV5-1 joined to TRBJ1-1, with 8 central nucleotides matching TRBD1. The sample consisted of peripheral blood. This TCR came from a woman aged 80 or over in a cohort sampled during active or convalescent COVID-19. The CDR3 is CASSKAITGGNTEAFF. The bases read TGCGCCAGCAGCAAAGCCATAACAGGGGGGAACACTGAAGCTTTCTTT. The full variable domain, completed from the reference TRBV5-1 and TRBJ1-1 proteins outside the CDR3, reads KAGVTQTPRYLIKTRGQQVTLSCSPISGHRSVSWYQQTPGQGLQFLFEYFSETQRNKGNFPGRFSGRQFSNSRSEMNVSTLELGDSALYLCASSKAITGGNTEAFFGQGTRLTVV.